This entry lists 23 T cell receptor beta chains sequenced from one sample in a study of blood T cell repertoires in COVID-19. TCRdb's copy holds only in-frame clones and misses some; the assay was immunoSEQ multiplex PCR. The table shows approximately 180,000 clones, with 75% to 95% occurring only once. Sequences were obtained from peripheral blood. Receptors originate from a man aged 50 or older with acute or convalescent COVID-19.

This sequence joins TRBV19 and TRBJ2-1; maybe TRBD1 (6 bases). V shed 6 bases and J shed 11 bases, with 14 bases lying between them. The CDR3 totals 12 residues. Germline CDR1 LNHDA, CDR2 SQIVND (reference sequence). The DNA of the CDR3 is TGTGCCAGTAGCGAACGGGACAAAAAGCAGTTCTTC. It yields the protein CASSERDKKQFF.

This chain joins TRBV5-4 and TRBJ2-1, with D maybe TRBD1 (6 bases). The V end lost 4 bases, the J end lost 1 base, and 9 bases lay between the germline ends. Per the germline V gene, CDR1 is SGHNT and CDR2 is YYREEE (reference sequence). The CDR3 extends over 14 amino acids. The CDR3 DNA follows: TGTGCCAGCAGCCCTGGACAGTCCTACAATGAGCAGTTCTTC. Protein product: CASSPGQSYNEQFF.

This clone was seen a single time. The chain combines TRBV9 with TRBJ1-2; the D gene is possibly TRBD1 (5 bases). The V and J ends lost 0 bases and 7 bases respectively, with 13 bases between them. Germline V lookup: CDR1 SGDLS, CDR2 YYNGEE. The length of the CDR3 is 14 residues. As DNA, the CDR3 is TGTGCCAGCAGCGTAGCTCCGGGGGATAGTGGCTACACCTTC. It encodes CASSVAPGDSGYTF.

CDR3 sequence (DNA): TGTGCCAGCAGTACGGGACAGGGGGCGTCACCCCTCCACTTT. Protein sequence: CASSTGQGASPLHF. This chain uses TRBV28 with TRBJ1-6, with TRBD1 matching 12 bases. Germline V CDR1 and CDR2: MDHEN, SYDVKM. Trimming removed 5 bases from V and 10 bases from J; junction bases left unmatched: 3. The CDR3 covers 14 residues.

This chain links TRBV11-3 with TRBJ2-1; 10 nucleotides line up with TRBD2. Germline CDR1 SGHNT, CDR2 YENEEA. There are 15 residues in the CDR3. The V and J ends lost 1 base and 9 bases, in that order; junction bases with no gene match: 6. The CDR3 loop is CASSLALAGVGEQFF. Written as DNA, the CDR3 is TGTGCCAGCAGCTTAGCCCTAGCGGGGGTGGGTGAGCAGTTCTTC.

This chain links TRBV6-6 with TRBJ2-7, with D perhaps TRBD2 (5 bases). Deletions cut 2 bases from V and 4 bases from J, with 9 bases between. Per the germline V gene, CDR1 is MNHNY and CDR2 is SVGAGI (reference sequence). The CDR3 runs to 13 residues. For the CDR3, the DNA is TGTGCCAGCAGTTACGGGAGTCAATACGAGCAGTACTTC. Protein sequence: CASSYGSQYEQYF.

The chain joins TRBV7-9 to TRBJ1-3, with a possible D match to TRBD1 (6 bases). The germline gives CDR1 SEHNR, CDR2 FQNEAQ (reference sequence). The V end lost 5 bases, the J end lost 4 bases, and 24 bases lay between the germline ends. The CDR3 covers 18 residues. The CDR3 DNA reads as TGTGCCAGCAGCCTAGGGGGTTCGGGGGGAATAAAAGGAAACACCATATATTTT. Residues: CASSLGGSGGIKGNTIYF.

This rearrangement joins TRBV7-6 to TRBJ1-6; TRBD1 aligns across 7 bases. After removal of 3 bases from V and 10 bases from J, the junction contained 3 bases not matched to a gene. Germline CDR1 and CDR2: SGHVS and FNYEAQ. The CDR3 sequence is 13 residues long. The CDR3 loop is CASSFDRASPLHF. DNA of the CDR3: TGTGCCAGCAGCTTCGACAGGGCCTCACCCCTCCACTTT.

The V call is TRBV6-2 or TRBV6-3, the J call TRBJ2-5, with D possibly matching TRBD2 (5 bases). Germline V gene lookup returns CDR1 MNHEY and CDR2 SVGEGT. V dropped 4 bases and J dropped 2 bases, with 11 bases sitting between them. The CDR3 runs 14 residues. The CDR3 region is CASSLSDSQETQYF. As DNA, the CDR3 is TGTGCCAGCAGTTTATCGGACTCTCAAGAGACCCAGTACTTC.

The chain uses TRBV27 and TRBJ2-1, with 9 positions matching TRBD1. The length of the CDR3 is 14 residues. In germline, CDR1 is MNHEY, CDR2 SMNVEV (reference sequence). Trimming took 6 bases from V and 4 from J; bases not matched to a gene: 4. This chain's CDR3 is CASRGQGVYNEQFF. As DNA, the CDR3 is TGTGCCAGCAGGGGACAGGGCGTTTACAATGAGCAGTTCTTC.

This chain connects TRBV28 to TRBJ2-2, with D possibly being TRBD2 (6 bases). Germline V gene data show CDR1 as MDHEN and CDR2 as SYDVKM. The CDR3 loop spans 17 amino acids. Trimming removed 1 base from V and 2 bases from J, with 14 bases in between. CDR3 DNA sequence: TGTGCCAGCAGTTTATCATGGGGACTTTCCAACACCGGGGAGCTGTTTTTT. As protein: CASSLSWGLSNTGELFF.

The chain links TRBV9 to TRBJ2-4; 9 bases agree with TRBD1. The V gene's germline CDR1 is SGDLS and CDR2 YYNGEE. Germline trimming cut 0 bases from V and 9 bases from J; bases unmatched to any gene: 1. This CDR3 spans 13 amino acids. The CDR3: CASSVEDRGIQYF. The CDR3 DNA sequence: TGTGCCAGCAGCGTAGAGGACAGGGGCATTCAGTACTTC.

The rearrangement joins TRBV7-8 to TRBJ2-7; D might be TRBD2 (7 bases). V lost 0 bases, J lost 6 bases, and 18 bases lay in between. The CDR3 consists of 16 residues. The germline V gene has CDR1 SGHVS and CDR2 FQNEAQ. The CDR3, as DNA: TGTGCCAGCAGCTTAGCGAGCTCCGGGGGGCGGCTCGAGCAGTACTTC. Encoded protein: CASSLASSGGRLEQYF.

DNA for the CDR3: TGTGCCAGCAGTGATGTAGCAGATCAGCCCCAGCATTTT. Protein: CASSDVADQPQHF. The V call is TRBV6-4, the J call TRBJ1-5; no clear D. The CDR3 totals 13 residues. Germline assignment: CDR1 MRHNA and CDR2 SNTAGT. The V end lost 3 bases, the J end lost 5 bases, and 8 bases lay between the germline ends.

The chain joins TRBV4-2 to TRBJ2-1; D may be TRBD2 (7 bases). The CDR3 is made up of 17 amino acids. Germline V gives CDR1 LGHNA, CDR2 YNFKEQ. The V end was cut by 7 bases, the J end by 1 base, with 20 bases between. CDR3 DNA: TGTGCCAGCACTACCAATCGCGGGGGCCTTTCCTACAATGAGCAGTTCTTC. Protein product: CASTTNRGGLSYNEQFF.

The chain combines TRBV3-1 (or the pseudogene TRBV3-2) with TRBJ1-2, with a weak D call TRBD1 (5 bases). Germline lookup yields CDR1 LGHDT and CDR2 YNNKEL (reference sequence). Trimming pared 3 bases from V and 4 bases from J, leaving 12 bases between. The CDR3 runs 14 residues. Written as DNA, the CDR3 is TGTGCCAGCAGCCAGGGGGGGTTGGTCTATGGCTACACCTTC. Protein: CASSQGGLVYGYTF.

The CDR3 DNA reads as TGTGCCAGCAGCGGCTCGAACACAGATACGCAGTATTTT. Amino acids: CASSGSNTDTQYF. The chain is built from TRBV7-7 and TRBJ2-3; no reliable D call. Trimming removed 5 bases at V and 2 bases at J, with 8 bases between. CDR1 and CDR2 from the germline V gene are SSHAT and FNYEAQ (reference sequence). The CDR3 has 13 amino acids.

The chain employs TRBV30 and TRBJ1-6; tentative D call: TRBD1 (5 bases). The CDR3 consists of 13 residues. Deletions cut 7 bases from V and 9 bases from J, with 16 bases between. The germline V gene encodes CDR1 GTSNPN and CDR2 SVGIG (reference sequence). The CDR3 loop is CASNPGLGSPLHF. The CDR3 DNA reads TGTGCCTCCAACCCAGGGTTAGGTTCACCCCTCCACTTT. Full variable domain (outside the CDR3, taken from reference TRBV30 and TRBJ1-6): SQTIHQWPATLVQPVGSPLSLECTVEGTSNPNLYWYRQAAGRGLQLLFYSVGIGQISSEVPQNLSASRPQDRQFILSSKKLLLSDSGFYLCASNPGLGSPLHFGNGTRLTVT.

The rearrangement uses TRBV28 and TRBJ2-7; a weak D match, TRBD1 (6 bases). Germline V gene sequence: CDR1 MDHEN, CDR2 SYDVKM. The V end was cut by 5 bases, the J end by 3 bases, with 20 bases between. CDR3 length equals 16 residues. The DNA of the CDR3 is TGTGCCAGCAGTCCCCGCGGACAGCCATGGGTCTACGAGCAGTACTTC. This encodes CASSPRGQPWVYEQYF.

The chain employs TRBV5-4 and TRBJ2-5; D is perhaps TRBD1 (6 bases). The germline V gene has CDR1 SGHNT and CDR2 YYREEE (reference sequence). Deletions cut 4 bases from V and 5 bases from J, with 12 bases between. This CDR3 comprises 13 residues. CDR3 amino acids: CASSTGQWETQYF. Here the CDR3 DNA reads TGTGCCAGCAGCACTGGACAGTGGGAGACCCAGTACTTC.

The gene calls are TRBV7-9 and TRBJ2-1, with a weak D call TRBD1 (6 bases). The CDR3 has 15 amino acids. Trimming took 5 bases from V and 7 from J, leaving 18 bases between them. Germline V gives CDR1 SEHNR, CDR2 FQNEAQ (reference sequence). The CDR3 region is CASSLYDGTWNEQFF. In DNA, the CDR3 is TGTGCCAGCAGCCTATATGACGGGACATGGAATGAGCAGTTCTTC.

This clone was picked up a small number of times. The chain recombines TRBV5-4 with TRBJ1-2; D gene unclear. The CDR3 covers 13 residues. V shed 3 bases and J shed 3 bases, with 9 bases lying between them. From germline, CDR1 is SGHNT and CDR2 YYREEE (reference sequence). The chain's CDR3 is CASSWRVDYGYTF. Here the CDR3 DNA reads TGTGCCAGCAGCTGGAGGGTCGACTATGGCTACACCTTC.

V gene TRBV4-3 combines with J gene TRBJ1-2; D might be TRBD1 (5 bases). The V gene's germline CDR1 is LGHNA and CDR2 YSLEER. V lost 0 bases, J lost 4 bases, and 9 bases lay in between. This CDR3 contains 14 residues. CDR3 coding DNA: TGCGCCAGCAGCCAAGATACAGGACCCTATGGCTACACCTTC. Protein: CASSQDTGPYGYTF.